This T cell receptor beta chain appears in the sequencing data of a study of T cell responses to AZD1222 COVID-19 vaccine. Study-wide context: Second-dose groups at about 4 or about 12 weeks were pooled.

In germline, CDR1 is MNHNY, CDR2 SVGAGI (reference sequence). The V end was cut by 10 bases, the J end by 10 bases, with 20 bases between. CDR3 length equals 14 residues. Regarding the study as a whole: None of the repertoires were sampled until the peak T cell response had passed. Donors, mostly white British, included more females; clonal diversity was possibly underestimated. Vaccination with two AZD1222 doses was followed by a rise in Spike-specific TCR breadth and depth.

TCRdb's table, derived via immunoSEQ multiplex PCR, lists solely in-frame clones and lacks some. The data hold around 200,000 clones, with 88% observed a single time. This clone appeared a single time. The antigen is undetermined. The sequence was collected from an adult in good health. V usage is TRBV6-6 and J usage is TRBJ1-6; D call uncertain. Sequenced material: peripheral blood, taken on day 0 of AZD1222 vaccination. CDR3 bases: TGTGCCACCACAACCCGAAGGGAAGGATCACCCCTCCACTTT. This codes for CATTTRREGSPLHF.